These T cell receptor beta chains were read from a single sample in a study of vaccination and CD4 T cells after COVID-19. Antigens for these TCRs are unknown. TCRdb called the PCR reads again in MiXCR, with one record for every CDR3 protein. The sample carries about 25,000 distinct CDR3 sequences, more than 40% recorded once. What was sequenced was CD4+ T cells from blood, cultured in vitro. These receptors were collected from a human donor who had recovered from COVID-19. Each CDR3 is given with its conserved first and last residue. Each record gives: V gene, D gene, CDR3 protein. The D gene is left open where the match is weak.

V gene: TRBV11-3; D gene: TRBD2; CDR3 protein: CASSLSGGGASTDTQYF
V gene: TRBV5-1; D gene: .; CDR3 protein: CASTRQEKGTEAFF
V gene: TRBV12-3/TRBV12-4; D gene: .; CDR3 protein: CASSLTGVGGYTF
V gene: TRBV6-5; D gene: .; CDR3 protein: CASSYNPDTNYGYTF
V gene: TRBV7-9; D gene: TRBD1; CDR3 protein: CASSLAGDRVLGGYTF
V gene: TRBV20-1; D gene: .; CDR3 protein: CSAALAYRNTGELFF
V gene: TRBV30; D gene: .; CDR3 protein: CASAGQTLQPQHF
V gene: TRBV20-1; D gene: TRBD1; CDR3 protein: CSADQGASNQPQHF
V gene: TRBV12-3/TRBV12-4; D gene: .; CDR3 protein: CASSLSYMNTEAFF
V gene: TRBV7-6; D gene: .; CDR3 protein: CASSPRTPTMGTDTQYF